The following is a T cell receptor (beta chain) sequence with its context. This CDR3 comprises 13 residues. Germline values: CDR1 LGHNA, CDR2 YSLEER. The ends were cut back, 0 bases at V and 13 bases at J, with 10 bases in the middle. The data are from a study of shared clonotypes between healthy human individuals. Study-wide background: CD4 naive cells filled three plates per donor, CD4 memory three, CD8 naive two and CD8 memory one.

Measured with immunoSEQ multiplex PCR; TCRdb has only the in-frame clones, and not every one. The sample holds about 1 million clones, 70% to 80% seen once. The rearrangement joins TRBV4-3 to TRBJ1-6; D gene unclear. This TCR derives from a man between 18 and 35 years old in good health. The source material was memory CD4+ T cells sorted from blood. The subset is: CD45RA-negative fraction. CDR3 amino acids: CASSQDRREPLHF. The CDR3 DNA reads TGCGCCAGCAGCCAAGATCGGAGGGAGCCCCTCCACTTT.